This T cell receptor beta chain stems from a study of blood T cell repertoires in COVID-19. Overall study: Material from acute and convalescent COVID-19 was sourced from the United States, Italy and Spain.

CDR3 length: 19 residues. Germline assignment: CDR1 KGHSY and CDR2 FQNENV. V dropped 2 bases and J dropped 0; count of bases not matched to a gene: 7. Generated by immunoSEQ multiplex PCR, the TCRdb table keeps only in-frame clones and is missing some. The table records 300,000 to 350,000 clones, 87% of them present only once. The sequenced material came from peripheral blood. The chain recombines TRBV16 with TRBJ2-4, with TRBD2 identical over 13 bases. The clonotype originates from a man aged 18 to 30 with active or convalescent COVID-19. In nucleotides, the CDR3 is TGTGCCAGCAGCCAACATGGGACTAGCGGGACCGGAGCCAAAAACATTCAGTACTTC. Encoded protein: CASSQHGTSGTGAKNIQYF.